This T cell receptor beta chain was captured by sequencing in a study of blood T cell repertoires in COVID-19. Whole-study context: PBMCs, B-cell-depleted T cells, or T cells provided the cDNA or gDNA that made up the material.

CDR3 length: 14 residues. V was trimmed by 2 bases and J by 4 bases, leaving 11 bases between them. In germline, CDR1 is MDHEN, CDR2 SYDVKM. Only in-frame clones appear in the TCRdb table, and some are missing; sequencing was by immunoSEQ multiplex PCR. This table holds about 260,000 clones, roughly 86% found once. The receptor was isolated from a man between 40 and 49 years old with active or convalescent COVID-19. What was sequenced was peripheral blood. The rearrangement links TRBV28 to TRBJ1-2, with D perhaps matching TRBD1 (6 bases). The CDR3 here is CASSLPDSFYGYTF. The CDR3 bases are TGTGCCAGCAGTTTACCGGACAGTTTCTATGGCTACACCTTC.